These 25 T cell receptor beta chains originate from one sample sequenced in a study of metastatic and nonmetastatic thyroid tumors. Each patient went into thyroid surgery without having received any treatment. TCRdb reprocessed the PCR reads via MiXCR. The sample consists of 70,000 or so clones, 14% of them appearing once. The sequenced sample consisted of blood. These receptors came from a male donor with papillary thyroid cancer or a benign thyroid nodule (not recorded which). Some clones in this sample may be carry-over from other donors' samples.

This clone was observed a few times. Being one base from a much bigger clone, this may be a read error. The rearrangement uses TRBV29-1 and TRBJ1-2; the D is unclear. Germline lookup yields CDR1 SQVTM and CDR2 ANQGSEA. There are 14 residues in the CDR3. The CDR3 reads CSVGSGEVESGHTF. CDR3 bases: TGCAGCGTTGGGTCCGGGGAGGTGGAGAGTGGCCACACCTTC.

At least ten counts were recorded for this clone. V gene TRBV6-1 combines with J gene TRBJ1-3; D might be TRBD1 (6 bases). Germline V gene sequence: CDR1 MNHNS, CDR2 SASEGT. This CDR3 is built from 14 residues. Trimming took 8 bases from V and 1 from J, leaving 12 bases between them. CDR3 loop: CASQAGTSGNTIYF. CDR3 sequence (DNA): TGTGCCAGCCAGGCCGGGACATCTGGAAACACCATATATTTT.

This clone was observed many times. Possible read error: a much larger clone is one base away. At the DNA level, this CDR3 is encoded by other sequences in the same sample as well. The rearrangement uses TRBV28 and TRBJ2-3, with 8 bases aligning to TRBD1. Looked up from germline, CDR1 is MDHEN and CDR2 is SYDVKM. CDR3 length equals 12 residues. The chain's CDR3 is CASRTGADTQYF. CDR3 coding DNA: TGTGCCAGCAGGACAGGGGCAGATACACAGTATTTT.

In this sample, this clone turned up a few times. With a much larger clone just one base away, this may be a read error. The genes are TRBV12-5 and TRBJ2-1, with 7 bases matching TRBD2. The CDR3 consists of 16 residues. V lost 2 bases, J lost 0 bases, and 4 bases stayed unmatched. From germline, CDR1 is LGHNT and CDR2 FRNRAP. CDR3 nucleotides: TGTGCTAGTGGTTTGACAAGCGGGATCTCCTACAATGAGCAGTTCTTC. It translates to CASGLTSGISYNEQFF.

This clone showed up many times. The rearrangement uses TRBV7-9 and TRBJ1-1; D is unclear. Germline-derived CDR1 and CDR2 are SEHNR and FQNEAQ (reference sequence). V lost 5 bases and J 7 bases, leaving 8 bases between the germline ends. The CDR3 has 11 amino acids. The CDR3 bases are TGTGCCAGCAGCGGGCGGATTGAAGCTTTCTTT. Translated, it gives CASSGRIEAFF.

This clone came up many times. The V gene is TRBV6-2 or TRBV6-3, the J gene TRBJ1-1; maybe TRBD1 (6 bases). V lost 2 bases and J lost 6, with 22 bases in between. This CDR3 is built from 17 residues. From germline, CDR1 is MNHEY and CDR2 SVGEGT. The CDR3, as DNA: TGTGCCAGCAGTTACGGGGACACGGGTTGGGATGGCGCTGAAGCTTTCTTT. Protein product: CASSYGDTGWDGAEAFF.

This clone has ten or more counts. This chain links TRBV19 with TRBJ2-1; possibly TRBD2 for D (6 bases). The germline V gene encodes CDR1 LNHDA and CDR2 SQIVND (reference sequence). The CDR3 loop spans 15 amino acids. V was cut by 3 bases and J by 0 bases, with 9 bases left in between. Written as DNA, the CDR3 is TGTGCCAGTAGTATCCGGGACTTCTCCTACAATGAGCAGTTCTTC. It encodes CASSIRDFSYNEQFF. The full variable domain, rest sourced from reference TRBV19 and TRBJ2-1, is DGGITQSPKYLFRKEGQNVTLSCEQNLNHDAMYWYRQDPGQGLRLIYYSQIVNDFQKGDIAEGYSVSREKKESFPLTVTSAQKNPTAFYLCASSIRDFSYNEQFFGPGTRLTVL.

Of note for this clone: This may stem from a read error, because a much larger clone lies one nucleotide away. This CDR3 fails to terminate in the conserved phenylalanine or tryptophan, so it likely reflects a read error. The DNA is left out, because the CDR3 cannot be placed on it with certainty; the CDR3 is given as TCRdb lists it. The J gene is TRBJ2-1, the V gene TRBV7-3; no check of the table's D call, TRBD2, against the DNA was made. CDR1 is SGHTA, CDR2 FQGTGA, per germline. Including both end residues, the CDR3 is 9 amino acids long. CDR3 sequence: CASSDGAST.

In this sample, this clone turned up a few times. This sequence joins TRBV27 and TRBJ2-2; a possible D gene is TRBD1 (5 bases). Trimming removed 1 base from V and 0 bases from J, with 9 bases in between. There are 16 residues in the CDR3. CDR1 and CDR2 (germline): MNHEY, SMNVEV (reference sequence). This chain's CDR3 is CASSLLGATNTGELFF. CDR3 bases: TGTGCCAGCAGTTTATTAGGGGCTACGAACACCGGGGAGCTGTTTTTT.

In its sample, this clone was seen many times. The chain links TRBV20-1 to TRBJ2-2, with 9 bases matching TRBD2. Germline trimming cut 1 base from V and 7 bases from J; bases unmatched to any gene: 7. The CDR3 length is 15 residues. Germline V gene data show CDR1 as DFQATT and CDR2 as SNEGSKA (reference sequence). As DNA, the CDR3 is TGCAGTGCTAGAGTGGCGGGAGGGCCGGTCGGGGAGCTGTTTTTT. Amino acid sequence: CSARVAGGPVGELFF.

Remarks on this clone: This sequence may be a read error, since a much larger clone differs from it by one base. The chain has TRBV25-1 and TRBJ2-1; no firm D call. V lost 2 bases and J lost 0, with 20 bases in between. The germline V gene encodes CDR1 MGHDK and CDR2 SYGVNS. The CDR3 has 19 amino acids. The CDR3, as DNA: TGTGCCAGCAGTGAAGTGGCGGTGGGCGAACCTAGCTCCTACAATGAGCAGTTCTTC. It translates to CASSEVAVGEPSSYNEQFF.

This clone was detected many times. This chain links TRBV5-1 with TRBJ2-3; 9 bases match TRBD2. The CDR3 consists of 18 residues. CDR1 is SGHRS and CDR2 is YFSETQ in the germline V gene. V shed 4 bases, J shed 0 bases, and the junction held 12 bases outside the gene matches. The chain's CDR3 is CASSASLAGPSSTDTQYF. In nucleotides, the CDR3 is TGCGCCAGCAGCGCGTCGCTAGCGGGACCCTCTAGCACAGATACGCAGTATTTT.

This clone was seen many times. The J gene is TRBJ1-4, the V gene TRBV20-1; 7 bases align to TRBD1. Trimming at V came to 6 bases and at J to 4 bases, leaving 5 bases not matched to a gene. The CDR3 contains 13 residues. Germline V gene lookup returns CDR1 DFQATT and CDR2 SNEGSKA (reference sequence). The CDR3 DNA follows: TGCAGTGCAAGGGACAGACTTAATGAAAAACTGTTTTTT. Translating gives CSARDRLNEKLFF.

The rearrangement joins TRBV6-5 to TRBJ2-1; 7 bases match TRBD2. Germline V lookup: CDR1 MNHEY, CDR2 SVGAGI. The CDR3 has 12 amino acids. V shed 3 bases, J shed 8 bases, and the junction held 1 base outside the gene matches. The DNA for the CDR3 is TGTGCCAGCAGTTATAGCGGGTATGAGCAGTTCTTC. Its protein product is CASSYSGYEQFF.

There are many counts of this clone. This chain connects TRBV9 to TRBJ2-1; D call uncertain. The CDR3 sequence is 12 residues long. Germline assignment: CDR1 SGDLS and CDR2 YYNGEE. V was trimmed by 0 bases and J by 11 bases, leaving 9 bases between them. CDR3 in DNA: TGTGCCAGCAGCGTAGTACATCAGCAGCAGTTCTTC. As protein: CASSVVHQQQFF.

This clone occurred many times. This chain connects TRBV9 to TRBJ1-1; maybe TRBD1 (6 bases). CDR3 size: 14 residues. V was cut by 0 bases and J by 11 bases, with 17 bases left in between. CDR1 SGDLS and CDR2 YYNGEE come from the germline V gene. The CDR3 sequence: CASSVVPAGADAFF. Written as DNA, the CDR3 is TGTGCCAGCAGCGTAGTTCCCGCGGGGGCGGATGCTTTCTTT.

The V gene is TRBV10-3, the J gene TRBJ1-2; D is undetermined. Germline CDR1 and CDR2: ENHRY and SYGVKD. The length of the CDR3 is 13 residues. V lost 5 bases and J 4 bases, leaving 11 bases between the germline ends. DNA for the CDR3: TGTGCCATCAGTTGTGAGGTACCCTATGGCTACACCTTC. It encodes CAISCEVPYGYTF.

This clone was counted at least ten times. The chain's CDR3 is CSAAFGGVADTQYF. The CDR3 region has the DNA TGCAGTGCAGCCTTTGGGGGCGTAGCAGATACGCAGTATTTT. The chain has TRBV20-1 and TRBJ2-3, with a weak D call TRBD1 (6 bases). Germline V CDR1 and CDR2: DFQATT, SNEGSKA (reference sequence). The CDR3 length is 14 residues. Trimming removed 6 bases at V and 4 bases at J, with 17 bases between.

In this sample, this clone turned up many times. The chain uses TRBV4-1 and TRBJ2-5; D is possibly TRBD1 (5 bases). Trimming removed 0 bases from V and 2 bases from J, with 10 bases in between. Per the germline V gene, CDR1 is MGHRA and CDR2 is YSYEKL. The CDR3 sequence is 15 residues long. The CDR3 reads CASSQEQDKQETQYF. The CDR3 DNA sequence: TGCGCCAGCAGCCAAGAGCAGGACAAACAAGAGACCCAGTACTTC.

Ten or more counts support this clone. The chain employs TRBV5-6 and TRBJ2-1, with TRBD2 matching over 10 bases. CDR1 is SGHDT and CDR2 is YYEEEE in the germline V gene. This CDR3 contains 18 residues. J gave up 3 bases and V 0 bases, and 9 bases lay outside the gene matches. This chain's CDR3 is CASSLAPGLAISYNEQFF. The DNA for the CDR3 is TGTGCCAGCAGCTTGGCCCCGGGACTAGCGATAAGCTACAATGAGCAGTTCTTC.

This clone has ten or more counts. A much more abundant neighbour one base away suggests this may be a read error. The V and J genes are TRBV6-1 and TRBJ2-2; TRBD2 is a possible D gene (5 bases). Trimming removed 6 bases at V and 4 bases at J, with 21 bases between. The length of the CDR3 is 17 residues. Germline assignment: CDR1 MNHNS and CDR2 SASEGT. The CDR3 DNA reads as TGTGCCAGCAGCCGCCTTAGCGTGAGCGTGGCCACCGGGGAGCTGTTTTTT. This gives the protein CASSRLSVSVATGELFF.

This clone was observed many times. This chain joins TRBV4-1 and TRBJ1-5, with TRBD1 as a possible D gene (5 bases). CDR1 and CDR2 (germline): MGHRA, YSYEKL. V lost 0 bases to trimming and J lost 0 bases, with 18 bases between them. The CDR3 is made up of 19 amino acids. The CDR3 reads CASSQDRSQADYSNQPQHF. The CDR3 DNA reads TGCGCCAGCAGCCAAGATAGGTCACAGGCCGACTATAGCAATCAGCCCCAGCATTTT.

This chain joins TRBV5-8 and TRBJ1-5; D call uncertain. This CDR3 is 15 amino acids long. Germline CDR1 is SGHTS and CDR2 is YDEGEE. The V and J ends lost 1 base and 6 bases respectively, with 14 bases between them. The CDR3 reads CASSLTGRRVQPQHF. CDR3 nucleotide sequence: TGTGCCAGCAGCTTGACCGGGCGGCGGGTTCAGCCCCAGCATTTT.

The chain couples TRBV9 to TRBJ2-1, with D perhaps assigned TRBD1 or TRBD2 (5 bases each). Trimming stripped 0 bases from V and 3 bases from J, with 10 bases between. The CDR3 contains 15 residues. Germline CDR1 reads SGDLS; CDR2 reads YYNGEE. The CDR3 region is CASSVVGGVYNEQFF. As DNA, the CDR3 is TGTGCCAGCAGCGTAGTTGGGGGAGTCTACAATGAGCAGTTCTTC.

At least ten counts were recorded for this clone. The gene calls are TRBV5-6 and TRBJ2-3; a weak D match, TRBD2 (6 bases). This CDR3 comprises 15 residues. V shed 1 base and J shed 0 bases, with 9 bases lying between them. Germline CDR1 SGHDT, CDR2 YYEEEE. The CDR3 DNA follows: TGTGCCAGCAGCTTGCCGGGAGCTAGCACAGATACGCAGTATTTT. Its protein product is CASSLPGASTDTQYF.